One and the same sample provided the 7 T cell receptor beta chains below, sequenced in a study of shared clonotypes between healthy human individuals. Sequencing was performed with immunoSEQ multiplex PCR; in TCRdb, only in-frame clones are kept and a portion is missing. The data hold 1 million to 1.2 million clones, with 77% observed a single time. Sequenced sample: memory CD4+ T cells from PBMCs. Subset of the sample: CD45RA-negative fraction. These receptors were taken from a man between 18 and 35 years old in good health. Some clones in this sample may be carry-over from other donors' samples.

This rearrangement joins TRBV28 to TRBJ2-7; 7 bases are shared with TRBD1. The DNA end is a closer match to TRBJ2-5, so the J assignment may be wrong. Germline-derived CDR1 and CDR2 are MDHEN and SYDVKM. The CDR3 extends over 15 amino acids. CDR3 residues: CASRLRGQPGETQYF. CDR3 in DNA: TGTGCCAGCAGACTGAGGGGACAGCCGGGGGAGACCCAGTACTTC.

This clone was recorded a few times. Other nucleotide sequences from this sample produce the same CDR3. The J gene is TRBJ2-1, the V gene TRBV11-1; no clear D. Germline CDR1 SGHAT, CDR2 FQDESV (reference sequence). The CDR3 is made up of 13 amino acids. V lost 1 base and J lost 4, with 5 bases in between. The CDR3 protein is CASSLGRYNEQFF. The CDR3 nucleotides are TGTGCCAGCAGCTTAGGACGATACAATGAGCAGTTCTTC.

This clone turned up a few times. The CDR3 DNA is TGTGCCAGCAGCTTAGCGGGACAGGGTGGGAACTATGGCTACACCTTC. Protein sequence: CASSLAGQGGNYGYTF. This chain joins TRBV7-2 and TRBJ1-2; 9 bases fit TRBD1. Trimming cost V 0 bases and J 2 bases; bases outside gene matches: 4. The CDR3 runs 16 residues. Germline V gene sequence: CDR1 SGHTA, CDR2 FQGNSA.

V gene TRBV2 combines with J gene TRBJ1-4; 12 positions match TRBD1. This CDR3 is built from 17 residues. In germline, CDR1 is SNHLY, CDR2 FYNNEI. Trimming took 6 bases from V and 0 from J; bases not matched to a gene: 5. CDR3 in amino acids: CASSRDRGPATNEKLFF. CDR3 nucleotides: TGTGCCAGCAGCCGGGACAGGGGGCCCGCAACTAATGAAAAACTGTTTTTT.

This clone showed up just a few times. This sequence joins TRBV7-6 and TRBJ2-1, with 10 bases that match TRBD2. V was clipped by 5 bases and J by 4 bases; unmatched bases: 5. The length of the CDR3 is 15 residues. Germline V gives CDR1 SGHVS, CDR2 FNYEAQ. The CDR3 here is CASSPGTSEYNEQFF. The CDR3 region has the DNA TGTGCCAGCAGCCCCGGGACTAGCGAGTACAATGAGCAGTTCTTC.

The chain recombines TRBV6-1 with TRBJ2-7, with D possibly being TRBD1 (6 bases). Germline CDR1 and CDR2: MNHNS and SASEGT. Trimming took 4 bases from V and 2 from J, leaving 18 bases between them. The CDR3 is made up of 16 amino acids. CDR3 sequence reads: CASSGSWTAEPYEQYF. The CDR3 bases are TGTGCCAGCAGTGGTTCCTGGACAGCGGAACCCTACGAGCAGTACTTC.

The chain uses TRBV2 and TRBJ2-2; 7 positions match TRBD2. The CDR3 spans 12 residues. The germline CDR1 and CDR2 sequences are SNHLY and FYNNEI. V was clipped by 8 bases and J by 4 bases; unmatched bases: 1. The CDR3 here is CASGEGTGELFF. CDR3 nucleotides: TGTGCCAGCGGGGAGGGCACCGGGGAGCTGTTTTTT.